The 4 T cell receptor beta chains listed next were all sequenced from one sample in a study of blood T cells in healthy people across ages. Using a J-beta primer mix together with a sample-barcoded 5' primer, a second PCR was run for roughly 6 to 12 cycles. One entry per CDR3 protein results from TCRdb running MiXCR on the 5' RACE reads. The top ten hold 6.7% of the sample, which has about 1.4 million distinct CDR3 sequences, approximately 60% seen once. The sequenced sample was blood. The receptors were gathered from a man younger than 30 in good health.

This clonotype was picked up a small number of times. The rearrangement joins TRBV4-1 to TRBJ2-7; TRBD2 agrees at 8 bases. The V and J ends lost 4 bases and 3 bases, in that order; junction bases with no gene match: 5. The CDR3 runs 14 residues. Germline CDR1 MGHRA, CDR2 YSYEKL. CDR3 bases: TGCGCCAGCAGCCCGGGAGGGATCCTCTACGAGCAGTACTTC. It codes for CASSPGGILYEQYF.

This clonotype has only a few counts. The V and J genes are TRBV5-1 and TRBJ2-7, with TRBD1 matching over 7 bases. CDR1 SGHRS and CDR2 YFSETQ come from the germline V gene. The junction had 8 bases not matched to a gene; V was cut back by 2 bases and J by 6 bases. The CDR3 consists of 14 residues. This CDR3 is CASSFGTDATEQYF. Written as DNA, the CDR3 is TGCGCCAGCAGCTTTGGGACAGATGCGACCGAGCAGTACTTC.

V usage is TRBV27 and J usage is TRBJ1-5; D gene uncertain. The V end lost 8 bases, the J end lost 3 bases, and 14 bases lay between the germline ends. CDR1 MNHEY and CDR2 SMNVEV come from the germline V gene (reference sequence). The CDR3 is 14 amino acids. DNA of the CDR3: TGTGCCAGCCTCCCGGTGGGTGACAATCAGCCCCAGCATTTT. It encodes CASLPVGDNQPQHF.

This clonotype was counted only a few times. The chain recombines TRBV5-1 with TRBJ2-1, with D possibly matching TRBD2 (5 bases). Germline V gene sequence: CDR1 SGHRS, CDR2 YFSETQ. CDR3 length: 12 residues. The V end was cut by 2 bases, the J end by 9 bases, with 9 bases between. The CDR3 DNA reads TGCGCCAGCAGCTTCGGACTTCGTGAGCAGTTCTTC. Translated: CASSFGLREQFF.